One T cell receptor beta chain is described in this entry. Its binding antigen is unknown. No per-base quality is available; no much larger clone lies one base away. The library came from 5' RACE. For sequencing, an Illumina HiSeq 2500 was employed. A second PCR of roughly 7 to 11 cycles was performed with a sample-barcoded 5' primer and a J-beta primer mix. A template-switch 5' adaptor carrying 12 random nucleotides introduced a unique molecular identifier onto each TCR beta cDNA molecule. Each sample yielded at least 3 million CDR3-containing paired-end reads. First-strand cDNA synthesis was performed from all RNA using the Mint cDNA synthesis kit, with priming by a TRBC-specific oligonucleotide. After uracil-DNA glycosylase treatment, a first 18-cycle PCR used universal primers M1SS and BC2_uni_R on all cDNA. Regarding the original processing steps: Each sample was normalized by randomly selecting 1 million high-quality reads, each carrying a distinct molecular identifier. Instead of being binned into consensus sequences, reads with shared molecular identifiers were discarded. MiTCR, with a Q25 quality threshold and the strictest error-elimination algorithm, was used for CDR3 identification, clonotype clustering and error correction. A nonparametric unseen species model using Euler transformation provided a lower-bound estimate of total TCR beta diversity. TCRdb's own reprocessing of the public reads used fastp at Q25 and MiXCR and kept productive beta chains. Rows merge per CDR3 protein into single entries with the most common DNA and genes. The V and J calls shown here were made by TCRdb, not taken from the authors' results. Across this sample there are about a million distinct CDR3 sequences, with around 48% seen only once. The ten top clones hold roughly 13% of the sample.

This record comes from a study of blood T cells in healthy people across ages (dated by TCRdb to 2014 to 2015). Regarding the research as a whole: In model experiments, roughly one uniquely barcoded TCR beta cDNA molecule per two T cells was captured by template switching. The study measured age-related changes in TCR beta repertoire diversity using deep sequencing normalized with unique cDNA molecular identifiers. Four age groups were formed from the donors: young (average about 16 years), middle-aged (approximately 41), aged (approximately 60) and long-lived (less than 85). Donors of different ages were randomly distributed across sequencing lanes to avoid experimental bias. Two additional independent replicas of 1 million unique cDNA reads from the same blood draw were analyzed for two donors (one aged 18 to 30 and one aged 80 or older). Overall study outcomes, separate from this receptor: Because the CMV infection status of the donors was unknown, age-related changes in expanded clonotypes may potentially have been confounded. Since profiling was done on bulk unsorted PBMCs, naive and antigen-experienced compartments could not be conclusively compared. Observed TCR beta diversity per million T cells fell roughly linearly with age, and a significant reduction was already apparent by age around 40. Estimates of total diversity based on one million sequenced T cells were regarded as lower bounds and as underestimates. A strong correlation was found between observed TCR beta diversity and the percentage of naive T cells measured by flow cytometry. Compared with the aged group, the long-lived group had more naive CD4+ T cells, fewer expanded clones and increased TCR diversity, a pattern suggesting age selection.

The donors were 40 or so Caucasian individuals from Russia, aged roughly 6 to 100 years, who were systemically healthy. Roughly 11 milliliters of peripheral blood were drawn from each donor into EDTA-treated Vacutainer tubes. Ficoll-Paque density-gradient centrifugation was used to isolate PBMCs, with at least 7 million obtained per sample. Total RNA, at least 6 micrograms per sample, was extracted from PBMCs with Trizol reagent. Naive CD45RAhigh/CD27high T cell percentages were measured by flow cytometry on a PBMC aliquot from every donor. The sequenced sample consisted of blood. The TCR comes from a young man in good health.

The DNA sequence reads TGTGCCAGCAGCGTCGGGACAGGGCGACATACGCAGTATTTT. This sequence encodes CASSVGTGRHTQYF. The chain is assembled from TRBV9 and TRBJ2-3; 9 of the junction bases match TRBD1. The germline V end is reduced by 2 bases and the J end by 7 bases; junction bases left unmatched: 5. The CDR3 has 14 amino acids, counting the end cysteine and phenylalanine. Only the CDR3 part of the read is kept: 42 bases, read in frame from the first base. Looking up the germline V gene yields CDR1 SGDLS and CDR2 YYNGEE.